Here is one T cell receptor beta chain with its context. Its antigen remains unidentified. The germline V gene has CDR1 SGHTS and CDR2 YDEGEE. The CDR3 covers 19 residues. The V end lost 4 bases, the J end lost 2 bases, and 26 bases lay between the germline ends. Positive CCR7 selection of CD45RO-negative cells yielded the naive CD8 cells, and terminally differentiated effector memory CD45RA+ cells were excluded. The data originate from a study of shared clonotypes between healthy human individuals. Turning to the study itself: Ranging from 18 to 49 in age, donors were two women and a few men. Study-level points and caveats: It was anticipated that sequencing depth would influence how many clonotypes donors shared.

Sequencing used immunoSEQ multiplex PCR; TCRdb keeps in-frame clones, though not all of them. The sample has fewer than 1 million clones; 90% to 98% are singletons. The sequenced sample consisted of naive CD8+ T cells sorted from blood. This chain uses TRBV5-8 with TRBJ2-3; no definite D call. The receptor's source is a man aged 25 to 40 in good health. CDR3 amino acids: CASSPWTAPGLPFTDTQYF. The CDR3 DNA is TGTGCCAGCAGCCCCTGGACGGCGCCCGGGCTCCCCTTCACAGATACGCAGTATTTT. The full variable domain, completed using reference TRBV5-8 and TRBJ2-3, is EAGVTQSPTHLIKTRGQQATLRCSPISGHTSVYWYQQALGLGLQFLLWYDEGEERNRGNFPPRFSGRQFPNYSSELNVNALELEDSALYLCASSPWTAPGLPFTDTQYFGPGTRLTVL.